The entry that follows covers one T cell receptor beta chain sequence. The antigen remains undetermined. The germline gives CDR1 SGHDT, CDR2 YYEEEE. This CDR3 spans 13 amino acids. The germline V and J ends were trimmed by 0 bases and 0 bases, with 0 bases remaining between them. Each TCR beta cDNA library carried unique molecular identifiers. TCRdb itself ran the PCR reads through MiXCR, one entry per CDR3 protein. The sample lists under 200,000 distinct CDR3 sequences, roughly 35% seen once, with around 30% in the top ten. The source of the sample is a study of post-analysis software for immune sequencing data. At the level of the study: Recorded subtypes: relapsing-remitting, secondary progressive, progressive-relapsing; some patients unannotated. The study, taken as a whole, reports: Compared against controls, patients with multiple sclerosis displayed significantly lower normalized Chao1 diversity. Among four to six TRBV segments more frequent in patients than controls were TRBV5-6, TRBV5-1 and TRBV20-1.

This sequence was found in a girl aged 10 to 17 with multiple sclerosis. The sample in question was blood, obtained after autologous hematopoietic stem cell transplantation. V and J are TRBV5-6 and TRBJ2-2; no clear D. CDR3: CASSLANTGELFF. DNA of the CDR3: TGTGCCAGCAGCTTGGCGAACACCGGGGAGCTGTTTTTT. Using reference TRBV5-6 and TRBJ2-2 for the parts outside the CDR3, the full variable domain is DAGVTQSPTHLIKTRGQQVTLRCSPKSGHDTVSWYQQALGQGPQFIFQYYEEEERQRGNFPDRFSGHQFPNYSSELNVNALLLGDSALYLCASSLANTGELFFGEGSRLTVL.